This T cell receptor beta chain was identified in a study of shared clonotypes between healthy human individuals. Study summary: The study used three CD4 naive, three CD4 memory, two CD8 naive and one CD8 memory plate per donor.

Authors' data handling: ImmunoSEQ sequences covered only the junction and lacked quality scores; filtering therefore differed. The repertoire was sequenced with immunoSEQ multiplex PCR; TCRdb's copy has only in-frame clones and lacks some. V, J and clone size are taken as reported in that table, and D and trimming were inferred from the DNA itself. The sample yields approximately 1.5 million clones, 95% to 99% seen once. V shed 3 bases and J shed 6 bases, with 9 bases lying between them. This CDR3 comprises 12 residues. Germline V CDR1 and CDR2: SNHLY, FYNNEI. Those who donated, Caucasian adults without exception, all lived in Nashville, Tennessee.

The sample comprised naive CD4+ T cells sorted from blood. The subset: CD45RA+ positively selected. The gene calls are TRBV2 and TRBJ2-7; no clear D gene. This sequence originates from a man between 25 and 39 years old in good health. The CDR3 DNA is TGTGCCAGCAGTGATGCGGAATCCGAGCAGTACTTC. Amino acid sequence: CASSDAESEQYF.